What follows are 20 T cell receptor beta chains derived from one specimen sequenced in a study of spatial heterogeneity in lung cancer. TCRdb called the 5' RACE reads again in MiXCR, with one record for every CDR3 protein. The table has some 96,000 distinct CDR3 sequences, around 4.8% seen once; the top ten hold about 20%. The antigens for these receptors are not known. Notes on the study in general: Mutation counts in tumors were tracked by counts of expanded intratumoral alpha and beta TCRs.

Stated time point: sample taken at primary tumor resection. Material: lung tumor tissue, obtained at surgery. The source is a male donor with early-stage non-small cell lung cancer.

This clonotype occurred many times. The chain joins TRBV20-1 to TRBJ1-1; TRBD1 might be the D (6 bases). Deletions cut 3 bases from V and 0 bases from J, with 11 bases between. The germline V gene encodes CDR1 DFQATT and CDR2 SNEGSKA (reference sequence). This CDR3 has 14 amino acids. The CDR3 DNA sequence: TGCAGTGCTAGTCTATCAGGGGTGAACACTGAAGCTTTCTTT. It encodes CSASLSGVNTEAFF.

The chain combines TRBV28 with TRBJ2-3; no definite D call. The V end was cut by 3 bases, the J end by 2 bases, with 12 bases between. The CDR3 consists of 15 residues. Germline V gene sequence: CDR1 MDHEN, CDR2 SYDVKM. CDR3 residues: CASSFGLLLTDTQYF. The CDR3 DNA is TGTGCCAGCAGTTTTGGTCTCCTCCTCACAGATACGCAGTATTTT.

The table lists this clonotype with many counts. The rearrangement links TRBV25-1 to TRBJ2-7; TRBD2 agrees at 10 bases. Per germline, CDR1 MGHDK and CDR2 SYGVNS. After removal of 4 bases from V and 0 bases from J, the junction contained 12 bases not matched to a gene. The length of the CDR3 is 18 residues. The CDR3 loop reads CASSGRGAGGPSSYEQYF. DNA of the CDR3: TGTGCCAGCAGTGGGCGAGGAGCGGGAGGGCCATCCTCCTACGAGCAGTACTTC.

This clonotype has ten or more counts. The V call is TRBV5-1, the J call TRBJ2-5, with 7 bases identical to TRBD1. The CDR3 length is 15 residues. Germline V gene data show CDR1 as SGHRS and CDR2 as YFSETQ. Germline trimming cut 0 bases from V and 2 bases from J; bases unmatched to any gene: 4. The chain's CDR3 is CASSLVWDSQETQYF. CDR3 DNA: TGCGCCAGCAGCTTGGTTTGGGACAGTCAAGAGACCCAGTACTTC. Combining the CDR3 with reference TRBV5-1 and TRBJ2-5 gives the whole variable domain KAGVTQTPRYLIKTRGQQVTLSCSPISGHRSVSWYQQTPGQGLQFLFEYFSETQRNKGNFPGRFSGRQFSNSRSEMNVSTLELGDSALYLCASSLVWDSQETQYFGPGTRLLVL.

This clonotype was counted at least ten times. V gene TRBV6-5 combines with J gene TRBJ1-6; 7 bases agree with TRBD1. The CDR3 runs 14 residues. V lost 5 bases to trimming and J lost 10 bases; unmatched junction nucleotides: 8. Germline loops: CDR1 MNHEY, CDR2 SVGAGI. The CDR3 DNA is TGTGCCAGCAGTCTCGGACAGGAAGGATCACCCCTCCACTTT. Residues: CASSLGQEGSPLHF.

DNA of the CDR3: TGCAGCGTTGAGTTGGGACATCTCGAAGCTTTCTTT. This translates into CSVELGHLEAFF. V is TRBV29-1 and J is TRBJ1-1; D is perhaps TRBD1 (6 bases). There are 12 residues in the CDR3. Germline V CDR1 and CDR2: SQVTM, ANQGSEA. V gave up 3 bases and J gave up 8 bases, with 13 bases separating them. The variable domain in full, with the rest retrieved from reference TRBV29-1 and TRBJ1-1, is SAVISQKPSRDICQRGTSLTIQCQVDSQVTMMFWYRQQPGQSLTLIATANQGSEATYESGFVIDKFPISRPNLTFSTLTVSNMSPEDSSIYLCSVELGHLEAFFGQGTRLTVV.

This clonotype has just a few counts. The chain joins TRBV6-5 to TRBJ2-7; D could derive from TRBD1 or TRBD2 (6 bases each). The CDR3 length is 14 residues. Germline CDR1 and CDR2: MNHEY and SVGAGI. Between the trimmed V and J ends, which lost 4 bases and 5 bases, there was a span of 15 bases. CDR3 loop: CASSSGEALDEQYF. For the CDR3, the DNA is TGTGCCAGCAGTTCAGGGGAGGCTCTCGACGAGCAGTACTTC.

This clonotype turned up a few times. This chain connects TRBV28 to TRBJ2-7; 16 bases are a match to TRBD2. V shed 7 bases, J shed 0 bases, and the junction held 6 bases outside the gene matches. CDR3 length: 17 residues. Germline V lookup: CDR1 MDHEN, CDR2 SYDVKM. CDR3 DNA: TGTGCCAGCACCGGGACTAGCGGGAGGGTTAGCTCCTACGAGCAGTACTTC. It codes for CASTGTSGRVSSYEQYF.

This sequence joins TRBV28 and TRBJ2-5; D gene uncertain. V gave up 4 bases and J gave up 6 bases, with 9 bases separating them. Per germline, CDR1 MDHEN and CDR2 SYDVKM. The CDR3 has 12 residues. CDR3 nucleotide sequence: TGTGCCAGCAGTTCTGATCGCCAGACCCAGTACTTC. This codes for CASSSDRQTQYF.

This clonotype occurred many times. This rearrangement joins TRBV7-2 to TRBJ2-5, with no clear D. This CDR3 comprises 13 residues. V was shortened by 1 base and J by 1 base, with 4 bases between the two germline ends. CDR1 is SGHTA and CDR2 is FQGNSA in the germline V gene. CDR3: CASSLEGQETQYF. The CDR3 region has the DNA TGTGCCAGCAGCTTAGAAGGCCAAGAGACCCAGTACTTC.

In its sample, this clonotype was seen many times. The gene calls are TRBV10-3 and TRBJ1-5; D is perhaps TRBD1 (5 bases). The CDR3 extends over 13 amino acids. Between the trimmed V and J ends, which lost 0 bases and 7 bases, there was a span of 7 bases. Germline V gene lookup returns CDR1 ENHRY and CDR2 SYGVKD. CDR3 DNA: TGTGCCATCAGTGAGTCGCAGGGACAGCCCCAGCATTTT. The encoded protein is CAISESQGQPQHF.

This clonotype was counted at least ten times. This chain connects TRBV9 to TRBJ1-1; D gene uncertain. Germline V lookup: CDR1 SGDLS, CDR2 YYNGEE. The germline V and J ends were trimmed by 0 bases and 1 base, with 4 bases remaining between them. The CDR3 loop spans 13 amino acids. The CDR3 sequence is CASSVAGNTEAFF. The DNA for the CDR3 is TGTGCCAGCAGCGTAGCGGGGAACACTGAAGCTTTCTTT.

This clonotype was seen many times. The junction does not match germline at one end; this may be a read error. The chain carries TRBV25-1 and TRBJ1-1; no clear D. This CDR3 region has 10 residues. CDR1 MGHDK and CDR2 SYGVNS come from the germline V gene. CDR3 protein: CASSESIVVF. The CDR3 DNA sequence: TGTGCCAGCAGTGAGTCTATAGTGGTTTTT.

This clonotype was observed a few times. V usage is TRBV5-1 and J usage is TRBJ2-1; D is unclear. The CDR3 totals 13 residues. V dropped 6 bases and J dropped 7 bases, with 14 bases sitting between them. Germline V gives CDR1 SGHRS, CDR2 YFSETQ. The CDR3 nucleotides are TGCGCCAGCACCAAGAGTCTGGGGAATGAGCAGTTCTTC. As protein: CASTKSLGNEQFF.

At least ten counts were recorded for this clonotype. The rearrangement uses TRBV20-1 and TRBJ2-1; no clear D. The CDR3 contains 12 residues. Germline loops: CDR1 DFQATT, CDR2 SNEGSKA (reference sequence). With 6 bases removed from V and 10 bases from J, the gap between germline ends came to 16 bases. The CDR3 here is CSATNSPQEQFF. The CDR3 DNA is TGCAGTGCCACAAACTCGCCCCAGGAGCAGTTCTTC.

The CDR3 nucleotides read TGTGCCAGCAGTTACCGAACTAGCGGGAGTGCCGGGGAGCTGTTTTTT. It specifies CASSYRTSGSAGELFF. The chain recombines TRBV28 with TRBJ2-2; 11 bases map to TRBD2. V shed 4 bases and J 6 bases; nucleotides not matched to a gene: 7. CDR1 is MDHEN and CDR2 is SYDVKM in the germline V gene. CDR3 length: 16 residues.

This clonotype was seen ten or more times. The CDR3 loop reads CASSQDPGRSEDTQYF. CDR3 DNA: TGTGCCAGCAGCCAAGATCCTGGCAGAAGCGAAGATACGCAGTATTTT. The chain has TRBV4-2 and TRBJ2-3; unclear D gene. Trimming pared 0 bases from V and 5 bases from J, leaving 15 bases between. CDR1 and CDR2 (germline): LGHNA, YNFKEQ. The CDR3 spans 16 residues.

This chain joins TRBV28 and TRBJ1-2; D is possibly TRBD1 (5 bases). The V end was cut by 5 bases, the J end by 1 base, with 23 bases between. This CDR3 is 18 amino acids long. Germline loops: CDR1 MDHEN, CDR2 SYDVKM. The CDR3 region is CASSTPPGREKINYGYTF. The CDR3, as DNA: TGTGCCAGCAGTACACCGCCGGGCAGGGAAAAAATTAACTATGGCTACACCTTC.

This clonotype was counted a few times. J is TRBJ2-3 and V is TRBV6-2 or TRBV6-3; TRBD2 aligns across 7 bases. The CDR3 has 16 residues. CDR1 MNHEY and CDR2 SVGEGT come from the germline V gene. The ends lost 2 bases at V and 2 bases at J; junction bases unmatched: 7. CDR3 coding DNA: TGTGCCAGCAGTTACCCGGCTAGCGGTTACACAGATACGCAGTATTTT. Amino acids: CASSYPASGYTDTQYF.

This clonotype was counted at least ten times. The rearrangement links TRBV12-3 or TRBV12-4 to TRBJ1-2, with a tentative D call TRBD1 (5 bases). V was trimmed by 6 bases and J by 5 bases, leaving 16 bases between them. The CDR3 sequence is 14 residues long. CDR3 sequence: CASRSGLGYYGYTF. The CDR3 DNA is TGTGCCAGCAGATCAGGGCTTGGATATTATGGCTACACCTTC.